One sample yielded the 2 T cell receptor beta chains listed below, sequenced in a study of CD8 T cells in ankylosing spondylitis (TCRdb year 2017). Beyond this particular receptor, the publication reports: Blood from ankylosing spondylitis patients appeared to be characterized by a TCR beta motif composed of about eight highly homologous amino acid variants.

No antigens are known for them. The library was produced with 5' RACE. The sequencer listed for this sample is Illumina HiSeq 2500. TCRdb redid the processing of the public reads, applying fastp at Q25 and MiXCR, and retained in-frame beta chains. Rows with a matching CDR3 protein are joined into one entry that keeps the most common DNA and genes. For this sample there are approximately 500,000 distinct CDR3 sequences; 10% to 15% appear just once. Over 6.5% of the sample is held by the ten biggest clonotypes. The sequencing input was blood, either unsorted or a sorted T cell fraction (not recorded which). These receptors originate from a male donor with ankylosing spondylitis.

The rearrangement links TRBV27 to TRBJ1-6; perhaps TRBD1 as D (5 bases). Per the germline V gene, CDR1 is MNHEY and CDR2 is SMNVEV (reference sequence). This CDR3 is built from 14 residues. The V and J ends lost 6 bases and 8 bases respectively, with 14 bases between them. CDR3 residues: CASRTTGEDSPLHF. As DNA, the CDR3 is TGTGCCAGCAGAACAACGGGGGAGGATTCACCCCTCCACTTT.

CDR3: CASSVSGPRNTEQFF. The CDR3 nucleotides are TGTGCCAGCAGCGTTAGCGGTCCCCGTAACACTGAGCAGTTCTTC. The chain links TRBV9 to TRBJ2-1, with TRBD2 as a possible D gene (6 bases). The germline gives CDR1 SGDLS, CDR2 YYNGEE. The CDR3 loop spans 15 amino acids. Trimming pared 2 bases from V and 9 bases from J, leaving 18 bases between.